The 20 T cell receptor beta chains below were found in one sample sequenced in a study of beta chain features in type 1 diabetes. cDNA synthesis used the whole RNA isolate, giving expressed TCRB sequences. Repertoires were generated with immunoSEQ multiplex PCR, while TCRdb's copy carries only in-frame clones and drops some. The table records hundreds of thousands of clones, 15% to 17% of them present only once. Sequenced: naive CD4+ T cells from blood. Receptor source: a man between 18 and 35 years old in good health.

This clone was observed a handful of times. The chain joins TRBV15 to TRBJ2-1; D might be TRBD2 (5 bases). This CDR3 has 16 residues. V shed 3 bases and J shed 4 bases, with 16 bases lying between them. Looked up from germline, CDR1 is LNHNV and CDR2 is YYDKDF (reference sequence). The CDR3 nucleotides read TGTGCCACCAGCAGGCCGGGAAGCTCTATTTACAATGAGCAGTTCTTC. Translated: CATSRPGSSIYNEQFF.

This clone has a handful of counts. The chain links TRBV19 to TRBJ2-7; 9 bases map to TRBD2. In germline, CDR1 is LNHDA, CDR2 SQIVND (reference sequence). This CDR3 comprises 16 residues. V lost 9 bases and J lost 5; bases outside the gene matches: 17. CDR3 sequence reads: CASKLAGDKLTNEQYF. CDR3 in DNA: TGTGCCAGCAAGTTAGCGGGAGACAAACTTACCAACGAGCAGTACTTC. Full variable domain (outside the CDR3, taken from reference TRBV19 and TRBJ2-7): DGGITQSPKYLFRKEGQNVTLSCEQNLNHDAMYWYRQDPGQGLRLIYYSQIVNDFQKGDIAEGYSVSREKKESFPLTVTSAQKNPTAFYLCASKLAGDKLTNEQYFGPGTRLTVT.

About this clone itself: Different DNA sequences within this sample yield the same CDR3. J is TRBJ1-1 and V is TRBV10-3; the D gene is possibly TRBD1 (6 bases). The germline V and J ends were trimmed by 6 bases and 1 base, with 6 bases remaining between them. CDR1 and CDR2 (germline): ENHRY, SYGVKD. The CDR3 loop spans 12 amino acids. The chain's CDR3 is CAISRGNTEAFF. The CDR3 DNA is TGTGCCATCAGCAGGGGGAACACTGAAGCTTTCTTT.

V gene TRBV18 combines with J gene TRBJ2-7; 11 nucleotides align to TRBD1. The CDR3 contains 16 residues. The V and J ends lost 0 bases and 3 bases, in that order; junction bases with no gene match: 4. From germline, CDR1 is KGHSH and CDR2 LQKENI. The CDR3 sequence: CASSPPTGTGGYEQYF. The DNA for the CDR3 is TGTGCCAGCTCACCACCTACAGGGACAGGGGGCTACGAGCAGTACTTC.

The rearrangement joins TRBV15 to TRBJ2-4; D is unclear. Germline V gene sequence: CDR1 LNHNV, CDR2 YYDKDF (reference sequence). This CDR3 has 14 residues. V was shortened by 8 bases and J by 4 bases, with 15 bases between the two germline ends. DNA of the CDR3: TGTGCCACCCAGATCGGCAGGAGAAAAAACATTCAGTACTTC. Its protein product is CATQIGRRKNIQYF.

The V gene is TRBV7-2, the J gene TRBJ2-2, with D unresolved. Germline loops: CDR1 SGHTA, CDR2 FQGNSA. Trimming pared 1 base from V and 4 bases from J, leaving 7 bases between. This CDR3 is 14 amino acids long. CDR3 loop: CASSLGQFTGELFF. The CDR3 nucleotides are TGTGCCAGCAGCTTAGGACAATTCACCGGGGAGCTGTTTTTT.

Only a few counts were recorded for this clone. The V call is TRBV4-2, the J call TRBJ1-1; unclear D gene. Germline V lookup: CDR1 LGHNA, CDR2 YNFKEQ. Trimming left V 1 base short and J 6 bases short, with 15 bases between. The CDR3 has 15 amino acids. As DNA, the CDR3 is TGTGCCAGCAGCCAAGCAAACGCTCTAAACGCTGAAGCTTTCTTT. This translates into CASSQANALNAEAFF.

This clone was detected a few times. This CDR3 is also generated by other DNA sequences in the sample. The chain uses TRBV5-1 and TRBJ1-1; 7 bases align to TRBD1. V was pared by 4 bases and J by 0 bases, with 3 bases of the junction left unmatched. The CDR3 has 14 amino acids. Germline V gene sequence: CDR1 SGHRS, CDR2 YFSETQ. In nucleotides, the CDR3 is TGCGCCAGCAGCCTACAGGGGATGAACACTGAAGCTTTCTTT. Protein product: CASSLQGMNTEAFF.

This clone has a handful of counts. In the same sample, other DNA sequences code for this CDR3. This rearrangement joins TRBV28 to TRBJ1-5, with D perhaps TRBD1 (5 bases). Germline V CDR1 and CDR2: MDHEN, SYDVKM. The CDR3 has 12 residues. Between the trimmed V and J ends, which lost 6 bases and 7 bases, there was a span of 10 bases. CDR3 bases: TGTGCCAGCAGCAGAGGGGACCAGCCCCAGCATTTT. Translated: CASSRGDQPQHF.

The sample holds a few counts of this clone. The rearrangement uses TRBV23-1 and TRBJ2-5; D is ambiguous. TRBV23-1 is an open reading frame, and its role is uncertain. This CDR3 is built from 14 residues. Trimming shortened V by 2 bases and J by 1 base, and 8 bases separated the two germline ends. This CDR3 reads CASSQGWGQETQYF. The CDR3 bases are TGCGCCAGCAGTCAAGGGTGGGGCCAAGAGACCCAGTACTTC.

The chain couples TRBV10-3 to TRBJ1-1, with D possibly matching TRBD1 (5 bases). The CDR3 spans 13 residues. Trimming removed 3 bases at V and 1 base at J, with 6 bases between. Germline assignment: CDR1 ENHRY and CDR2 SYGVKD. The CDR3 reads CAISEQENTEAFF. The DNA for the CDR3 is TGTGCCATCAGTGAACAGGAGAACACTGAAGCTTTCTTT.

The CDR3 reads CASKTRGAGSTDTQYF. The CDR3, as DNA: TGTGCCAGCAAAACGCGAGGGGCAGGGAGCACAGATACGCAGTATTTT. The chain couples TRBV11-1 to TRBJ2-3; D may be TRBD1 or TRBD2 (5 bases each). The V end was cut by 7 bases, the J end by 0 bases, with 17 bases between. Germline assignment: CDR1 SGHAT and CDR2 FQDESV (reference sequence). The CDR3 has 16 amino acids.

This clone showed up just a few times. The chain employs TRBV28 and TRBJ2-7; tentatively, D is TRBD2 (6 bases). Germline loops: CDR1 MDHEN, CDR2 SYDVKM. Trimming pared 6 bases from V and 5 bases from J, leaving 23 bases between. The length of the CDR3 is 16 residues. The CDR3 DNA follows: TGTGCCAGCAGAGTAACAGGTACCCTCGGCGGGGACGAGCAGTACTTC. This encodes CASRVTGTLGGDEQYF. Looking up the rest from reference TRBV28 and TRBJ2-7 gives the full variable domain: DVKVTQSSRYLVKRTGEKVFLECVQDMDHENMFWYRQDPGLGLRLIYFSYDVKMKEKGDIPEGYSVSREKKERFSLILESASTNQTSMYLCASRVTGTLGGDEQYFGPGTRLTVT.

Only a few counts were recorded for this clone. This rearrangement joins TRBV10-3 to TRBJ2-2, with 16 bases lining up with TRBD2. Unmatched junction bases numbered 8, after V lost 6 bases and J lost 1 base. The V gene's germline CDR1 is ENHRY and CDR2 SYGVKD. The CDR3 consists of 19 residues. The CDR3 region has the DNA TGTGCCATCAGGACGGGACTAGCGGGAGGGCCGCGGAACACCGGGGAGCTGTTTTTT. This sequence encodes CAIRTGLAGGPRNTGELFF.

This clone has ten or more counts. The chain carries TRBV7-9 and TRBJ2-3, with unresolved D. Germline V lookup: CDR1 SEHNR, CDR2 FQNEAQ (reference sequence). This CDR3 comprises 16 residues. Trimming removed 7 bases at V and 0 bases at J, with 17 bases between. The CDR3 loop is CASTSRWFGSTDTQYF. CDR3 nucleotide sequence: TGTGCCAGCACCTCACGTTGGTTTGGAAGCACAGATACGCAGTATTTT.

V gene TRBV19 combines with J gene TRBJ2-2; 8 nucleotides line up with TRBD1. This CDR3 is 15 amino acids long. The germline CDR1 and CDR2 sequences are LNHDA and SQIVND (reference sequence). Trimming at V came to 2 bases and at J to 10 bases, leaving 9 bases not matched to a gene. Here the CDR3 DNA reads TGTGCCAGTAGTATACAGGGGGCCAATAACCCGGAGCTGTTTTTT. Encoded protein: CASSIQGANNPELFF.

In regard to this clone: A much larger clone differs from this one at a single base, so this may be a read error. The J gene is TRBJ2-5, the V gene TRBV5-6; 7 bases map to TRBD1. The CDR3 has 11 amino acids. Germline V CDR1 and CDR2: SGHDT, YYEEEE. V lost 6 bases, J lost 5 bases, and 1 base stayed unmatched. The CDR3 region is CASTDRETQYF. In nucleotides, the CDR3 is TGTGCCAGCACGGACAGGGAGACCCAGTACTTC.

The sample holds a few counts of this clone. This CDR3 reads CASRGQAPETQYF. CDR3 DNA: TGTGCCAGCAGGGGACAGGCCCCAGAGACCCAGTACTTC. This rearrangement joins TRBV6-5 to TRBJ2-5; 8 nucleotides agree with TRBD1. CDR1 is MNHEY and CDR2 is SVGAGI in the germline V gene. CDR3 size: 13 residues. V was clipped by 6 bases and J by 4 bases; unmatched bases: 4.

The chain is built from TRBV18 and TRBJ1-2, with 11 nucleotides matching TRBD1. Germline V gives CDR1 KGHSH, CDR2 LQKENI. This CDR3 spans 17 amino acids. Germline trimming cut 5 bases from V and 0 bases from J; bases unmatched to any gene: 8. CDR3 amino acids: CASSFRTGGTSNYGYTF. The CDR3 DNA follows: TGTGCCAGCTCATTTCGGACAGGGGGCACTTCTAACTATGGCTACACCTTC.

The chain has TRBV18 and TRBJ1-2, with TRBD1 identical over 7 bases. From germline, CDR1 is KGHSH and CDR2 LQKENI. The CDR3 has 16 amino acids. V was pared by 2 bases and J by 5 bases, with 11 bases of the junction left unmatched. The CDR3 protein is CASSPGVGQAGYGYTF. The CDR3 DNA sequence: TGTGCCAGCTCACCAGGGGTCGGACAGGCGGGTTATGGCTACACCTTC.